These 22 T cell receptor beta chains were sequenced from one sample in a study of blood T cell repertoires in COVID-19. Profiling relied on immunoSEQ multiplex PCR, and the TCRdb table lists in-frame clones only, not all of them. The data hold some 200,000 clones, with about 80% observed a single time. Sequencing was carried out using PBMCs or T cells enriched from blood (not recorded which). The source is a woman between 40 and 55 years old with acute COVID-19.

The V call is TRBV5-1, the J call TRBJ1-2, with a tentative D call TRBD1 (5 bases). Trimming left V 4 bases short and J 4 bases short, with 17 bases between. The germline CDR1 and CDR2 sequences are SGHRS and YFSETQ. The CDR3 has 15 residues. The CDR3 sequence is CASSLTDRGSYGYTF. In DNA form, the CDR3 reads TGCGCCAGCAGCCTAACCGATCGGGGGAGCTATGGCTACACCTTC.

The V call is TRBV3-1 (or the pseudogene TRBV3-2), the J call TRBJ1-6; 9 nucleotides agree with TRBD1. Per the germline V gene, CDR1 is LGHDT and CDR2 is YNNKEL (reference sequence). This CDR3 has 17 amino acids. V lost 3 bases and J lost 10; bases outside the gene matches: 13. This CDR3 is CASSQMGSGQGRSPLHF. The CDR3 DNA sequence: TGTGCCAGCAGCCAGATGGGGTCAGGACAGGGGAGGTCACCCCTCCACTTT.

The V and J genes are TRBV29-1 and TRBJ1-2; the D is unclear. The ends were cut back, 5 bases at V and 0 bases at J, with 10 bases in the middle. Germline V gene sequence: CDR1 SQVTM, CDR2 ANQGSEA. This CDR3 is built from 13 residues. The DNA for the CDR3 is TGCAGCGTTAAGAGAGAAGCTAACTATGGCTACACCTTC. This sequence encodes CSVKREANYGYTF.

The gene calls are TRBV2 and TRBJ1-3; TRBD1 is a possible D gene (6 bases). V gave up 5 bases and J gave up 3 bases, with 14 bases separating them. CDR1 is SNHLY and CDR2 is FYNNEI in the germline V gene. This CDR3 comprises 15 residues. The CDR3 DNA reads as TGTGCCAGCAGTTTTACCGGGACATTTGGAAACACCATATATTTT. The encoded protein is CASSFTGTFGNTIYF.

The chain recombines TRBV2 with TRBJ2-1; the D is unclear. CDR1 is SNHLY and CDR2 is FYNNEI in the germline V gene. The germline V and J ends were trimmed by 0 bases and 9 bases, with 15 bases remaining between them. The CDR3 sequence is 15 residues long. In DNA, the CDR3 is TGTGCCAGCAGTGAAGCTCGCGGCCTGGGTGGTGAGCAGTTCTTC. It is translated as CASSEARGLGGEQFF.

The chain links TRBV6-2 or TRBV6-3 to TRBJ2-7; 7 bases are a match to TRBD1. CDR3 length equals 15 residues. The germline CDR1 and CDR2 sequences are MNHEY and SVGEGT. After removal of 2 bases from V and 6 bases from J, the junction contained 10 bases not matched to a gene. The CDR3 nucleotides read TGTGCCAGCAGTTACCTGGCCGGACAGGTCGGCGAGCAGTACTTC. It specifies CASSYLAGQVGEQYF.

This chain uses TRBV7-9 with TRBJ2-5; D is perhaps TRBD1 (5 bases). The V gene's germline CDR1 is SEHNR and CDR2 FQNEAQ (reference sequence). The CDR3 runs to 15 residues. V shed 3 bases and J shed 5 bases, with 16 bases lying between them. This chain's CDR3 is CASSLGPALVETQYF. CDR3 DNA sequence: TGTGCCAGCAGCTTGGGGCCCGCTTTGGTCGAGACCCAGTACTTC.

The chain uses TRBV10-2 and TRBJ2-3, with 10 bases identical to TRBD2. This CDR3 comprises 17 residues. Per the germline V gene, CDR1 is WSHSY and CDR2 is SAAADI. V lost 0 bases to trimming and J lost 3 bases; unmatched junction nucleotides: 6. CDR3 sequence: CASSESSRLAGTDTQYF. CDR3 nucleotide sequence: TGCGCCAGCAGTGAGTCGTCCAGACTAGCGGGTACAGATACGCAGTATTTT.

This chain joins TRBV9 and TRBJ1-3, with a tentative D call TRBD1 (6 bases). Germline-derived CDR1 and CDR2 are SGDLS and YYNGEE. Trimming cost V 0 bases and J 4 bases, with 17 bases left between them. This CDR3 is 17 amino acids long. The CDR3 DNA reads TGTGCCAGCAGCGTAGATGGTGGGGGCATCGCCGGAAACACCATATATTTT. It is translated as CASSVDGGGIAGNTIYF.

CDR3 in amino acids: CASSLAGTGYDEQYF. The DNA of the CDR3 is TGTGCCAGCAGCTTAGCCGGGACAGGGTACGACGAGCAGTACTTC. This sequence joins TRBV7-9 and TRBJ2-7; 9 bases fit TRBD1. The CDR3 extends over 15 amino acids. Germline CDR1 is SEHNR and CDR2 is FQNEAQ (reference sequence). The J segment lost 5 bases and the V segment lost 0 bases, leaving 5 bases of the junction unmatched.

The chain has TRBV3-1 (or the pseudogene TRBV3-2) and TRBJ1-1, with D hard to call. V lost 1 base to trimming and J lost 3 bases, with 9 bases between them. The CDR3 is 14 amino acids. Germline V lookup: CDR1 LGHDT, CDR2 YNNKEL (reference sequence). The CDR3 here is CASSQVGSDTEAFF. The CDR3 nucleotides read TGTGCCAGCAGCCAAGTCGGCAGCGACACTGAAGCTTTCTTT.

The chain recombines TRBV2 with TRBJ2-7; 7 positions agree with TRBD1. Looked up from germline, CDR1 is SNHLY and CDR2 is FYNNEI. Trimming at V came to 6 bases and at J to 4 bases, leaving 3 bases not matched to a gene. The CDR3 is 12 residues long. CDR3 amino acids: CASRAQGYEQYF. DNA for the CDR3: TGTGCCAGCAGAGCACAGGGGTACGAGCAGTACTTC.

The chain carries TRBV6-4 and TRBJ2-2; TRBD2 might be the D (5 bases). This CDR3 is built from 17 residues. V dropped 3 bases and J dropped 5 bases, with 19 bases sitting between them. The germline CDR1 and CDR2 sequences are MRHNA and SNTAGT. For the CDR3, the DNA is TGTGCCAGCAGTGAAGGCGTGGAGGCTCTGGGGACCGGGGAGCTGTTTTTT. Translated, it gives CASSEGVEALGTGELFF.

In DNA form, the CDR3 reads TGTGCCAGCAGCCAAGCGCGCGACTGGTATGGCTACACCTTC. Translation: CASSQARDWYGYTF. The chain couples TRBV4-2 to TRBJ1-2; D is unresolved. The CDR3 consists of 14 residues. V lost 1 base, J lost 5 bases, and 11 bases lay in between. Germline CDR1 reads LGHNA; CDR2 reads YNFKEQ.

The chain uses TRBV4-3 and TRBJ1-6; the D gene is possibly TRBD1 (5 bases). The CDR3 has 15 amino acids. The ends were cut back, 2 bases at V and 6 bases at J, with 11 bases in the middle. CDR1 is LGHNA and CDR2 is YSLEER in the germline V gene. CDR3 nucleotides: TGCGCCAGCAGCCAATTTAAGGGGATTAATTCACCCCTCCACTTT. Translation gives CASSQFKGINSPLHF.

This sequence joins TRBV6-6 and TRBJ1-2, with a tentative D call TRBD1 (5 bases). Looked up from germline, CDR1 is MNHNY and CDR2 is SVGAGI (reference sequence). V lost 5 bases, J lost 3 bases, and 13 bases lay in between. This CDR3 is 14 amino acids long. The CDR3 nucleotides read TGTGCCAGCAGTATCCTGCAGGGTGACTATGGCTACACCTTC. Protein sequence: CASSILQGDYGYTF.

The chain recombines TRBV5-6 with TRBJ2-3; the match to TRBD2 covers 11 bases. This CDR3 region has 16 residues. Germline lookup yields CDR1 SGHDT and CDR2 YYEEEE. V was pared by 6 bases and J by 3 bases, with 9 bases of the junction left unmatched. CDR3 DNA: TGTGCCAGCACGCCAATAGCGGGGGGGCGGACAGATACGCAGTATTTT. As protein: CASTPIAGGRTDTQYF.

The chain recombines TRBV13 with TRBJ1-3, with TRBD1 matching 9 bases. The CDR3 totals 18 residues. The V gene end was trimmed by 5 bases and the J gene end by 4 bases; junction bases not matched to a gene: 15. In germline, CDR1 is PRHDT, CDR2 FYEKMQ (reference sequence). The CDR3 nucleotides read TGTGCCAGCAGCCAACCGGGACAGGGCCCTGATGGAGGAAACACCATATATTTT. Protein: CASSQPGQGPDGGNTIYF. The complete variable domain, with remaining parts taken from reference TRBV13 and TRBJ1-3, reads AAGVIQSPRHLIKEKRETATLKCYPIPRHDTVYWYQQGPGQDPQFLISFYEKMQSDKGSIPDRFSAQQFSDYHSELNMSSLELGDSALYFCASSQPGQGPDGGNTIYFGEGSWLTVV.

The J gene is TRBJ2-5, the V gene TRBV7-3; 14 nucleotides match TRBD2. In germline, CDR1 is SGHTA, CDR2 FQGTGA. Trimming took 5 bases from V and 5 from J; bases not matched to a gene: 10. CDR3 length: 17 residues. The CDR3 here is CASSHGTSGGGGETQYF. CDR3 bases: TGTGCCAGCAGCCATGGGACTAGCGGGGGCGGCGGTGAGACCCAGTACTTC.

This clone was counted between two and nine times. This CDR3 reads CAWRPTVQAGYTEAFF. For the CDR3, the DNA is TGTGCCTGGCGCCCGACAGTCCAGGCAGGGTACACTGAAGCTTTCTTT. V is TRBV30 and J is TRBJ1-1, with a weak D call TRBD1 (5 bases). V was trimmed by 5 bases and J by 3 bases, leaving 22 bases between them. Germline CDR1 is GTSNPN and CDR2 is SVGIG (reference sequence). The CDR3 covers 16 residues.

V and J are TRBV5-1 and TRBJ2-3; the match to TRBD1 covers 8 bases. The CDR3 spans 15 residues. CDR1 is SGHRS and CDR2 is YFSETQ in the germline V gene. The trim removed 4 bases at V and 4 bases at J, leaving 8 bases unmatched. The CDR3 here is CASSRSSDRADTQYF. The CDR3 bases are TGCGCCAGCAGCCGATCATCGGACAGGGCAGATACGCAGTATTTT.

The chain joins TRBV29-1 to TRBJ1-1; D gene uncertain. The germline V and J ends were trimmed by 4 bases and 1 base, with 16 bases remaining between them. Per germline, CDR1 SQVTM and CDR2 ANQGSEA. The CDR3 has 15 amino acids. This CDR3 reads CSVVASAGRNTEAFF. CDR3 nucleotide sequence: TGCAGCGTTGTAGCGTCCGCGGGCAGGAACACTGAAGCTTTCTTT.